These 5 T cell receptor beta chains were all obtained from the same sample, sequenced in a study of T-cell memory formation after mild COVID-19. One entry per CDR3 protein, called by TCRdb with MiXCR from the 5' RACE reads. Among approximately 290,000 distinct CDR3 sequences, under 8.5% were seen once, and the ten largest hold roughly 23%. The sample comprised PBMCs or a T cell subset sorted from them (not recorded which). All receptors come from a young man who had mild COVID-19 (a few samples of this study predate the infection). Cell type and time point are not known.

There are a few counts of this clonotype. This rearrangement joins TRBV7-2 to TRBJ2-7; D might be TRBD2 (6 bases). CDR1 and CDR2 (germline): SGHTA, FQGNSA. The length of the CDR3 is 12 residues. Trimming pared 5 bases from V and 7 bases from J, leaving 12 bases between. For the CDR3, the DNA is TGTGCCAGCAGCCCATCCCGGGGGGAGCAGTACTTC. Translation gives CASSPSRGEQYF.

This clonotype has only a few counts. In DNA form, the CDR3 reads TGCAGCGTTGTTAGAGGGGCCAACACTGAAGCTTTCTTT. Amino acid sequence: CSVVRGANTEAFF. The chain carries TRBV29-1 and TRBJ1-1, with a weak D call TRBD1 (5 bases). V gave up 4 bases and J gave up 2 bases, with 11 bases separating them. This CDR3 region has 13 residues. Germline CDR1 and CDR2: SQVTM and ANQGSEA.

The rearrangement links TRBV5-6 to TRBJ2-7; 7 bases map to TRBD1. The CDR3 has 14 amino acids. The junction had 7 bases not matched to a gene; V was cut back by 4 bases and J by 3 bases. In germline, CDR1 is SGHDT, CDR2 YYEEEE. The CDR3 reads CASSLTGLLYEQYV. The CDR3 DNA is TGTGCCAGCAGCCTGACAGGGCTCCTCTACGAGCAGTACGTC.

The chain combines TRBV7-2 with TRBJ2-2, with a tentative D call TRBD1 (5 bases). CDR3 size: 14 residues. Germline CDR1 SGHTA, CDR2 FQGNSA. The V and J ends lost 4 bases and 4 bases respectively, with 10 bases between them. This CDR3 is CASSSQGATGELFF. As DNA, the CDR3 is TGTGCCAGCAGCTCTCAGGGCGCCACCGGGGAGCTGTTTTTT.

This clonotype was found a few times. The genes are TRBV7-2 and TRBJ2-5; 8 bases match TRBD1. This CDR3 is built from 14 residues. Germline trimming cut 5 bases from V and 3 bases from J; bases unmatched to any gene: 5. Germline V gene lookup returns CDR1 SGHTA and CDR2 FQGNSA. CDR3 sequence: CASSTTGAEETQYF. The DNA of the CDR3 is TGTGCCAGCAGCACGACAGGGGCGGAAGAGACCCAGTACTTC.